This T cell receptor (beta chain) was sequenced in a study of blood T cells in healthy people across ages. As for this clonotype: Antigen unknown.

This CDR3 contains 16 residues. The ends lost 3 bases at V and 0 bases at J; junction bases unmatched: 5. From germline, CDR1 is LGHNA and CDR2 YSLEER. Findings and limits, study-wide: Age advanced and TCR beta diversity per million T cells fell, roughly linearly. Unknown donor CMV status possibly confounded expanded clonotype changes.

PCR was performed a second time for about 7 to 11 cycles using a sample-barcoded 5' primer and a J-beta primer mix. Every single cDNA molecule received a tag from a template-switch adaptor with 12 random nucleotides. In TCRdb, the 5' RACE reads were re-called with MiXCR into one record per CDR3 protein. Counted here are about 1.5 million distinct CDR3 sequences, approximately 43% occurring once; the ten biggest clones make up about 3.8%. Isolation recovered at least 6.5 million PBMCs from every sample. The chain joins TRBV4-3 to TRBJ2-1; TRBD1 matches at 7 bases. This sequence originates from a woman younger than 30 in good health. Sequenced sample: blood. CDR3 region: CASSHHDRVSYNEQFF. The DNA of the CDR3 is TGCGCCAGCAGCCATCACGACAGGGTCTCCTACAATGAGCAGTTCTTC.